Below, 16 T cell receptor beta chains from the same sample are listed, as sequenced in a study of T cells after posttransplantation cyclophosphamide (dated by TCRdb to 2016 to 2017). Preparation of the library involved the immunoSEQ multiplex PCR assay. As stored in TCRdb, this immuneACCESS dataset retains in-frame rearrangements with V and J assigned. A fraction of the clones does not appear; measured against another copy, unresolved V genes explain less than half of the discrepancy, and the remainder lacks a known reason. The sample comprises tens of thousands of clones, and every one was counted more than once. In total, the top ten clones hold 2.5% of the sample. Sequencing was performed on PBMCs. The origin of the receptors is a man in his fifties or sixties in good health, CMV-negative, and a related stem cell transplant donor.

This clone came up a few times. A much more abundant neighbour one base away suggests this may be a read error. This chain connects TRBV27 to TRBJ1-3, with 8 nucleotides matching TRBD1. The V gene's germline CDR1 is MNHEY and CDR2 SMNVEV (reference sequence). The CDR3 sequence is 16 residues long. The CDR3 coding sequence is TGTGCCAGCAGCGAGAGACAGGGGATTTCGGGAAGCACCATATATTTT. It codes for CASSERQGISGSTIYF.

The chain couples TRBV7-9 to TRBJ2-5, with TRBD1 matching 7 bases. With the DNA end fitting TRBJ2-7 better, the J assignment may be wrong. The CDR3 runs 15 residues. Germline V gene data show CDR1 as SEHNR and CDR2 as FQNEAQ (reference sequence). DNA for the CDR3: TGTGCCAGCAGCCGTCCCGGGACAGATGTCTACGAGCAGTACTTC. As protein: CASSRPGTDVYEQYF.

The sample holds many counts of this clone. The chain couples TRBV27 to TRBJ2-1; D unresolved. CDR3 length: 14 amino acids. Trimming took off 0 bases at V and 5 bases at J, with 8 bases between the two ends. Germline CDR1 reads MNHEY; CDR2 reads SMNVEV (reference sequence). CDR3 sequence reads: CASSLSSLHNEQFF. CDR3 coding DNA: TGTGCCAGCAGTTTATCGTCCCTACACAATGAGCAGTTCTTC.

This clone occurred many times. This chain uses TRBV6-5 with TRBJ1-4, with D hard to call. V shed 0 bases and J shed 7 bases, with 6 bases lying between them. CDR1 and CDR2 (germline): MNHEY, SVGAGI. CDR3 length: 13 amino acids. CDR3 protein: CASSYSRFEKLFF. The CDR3 DNA reads TGTGCCAGCAGTTACTCGAGGTTTGAAAAACTGTTTTTT.

In its sample, this clone was seen many times. The chain uses TRBV5-1 and TRBJ2-5, with D maybe TRBD1 (5 bases). V lost 0 bases and J lost 5, with 17 bases in between. The length of the CDR3 is 16 residues. Germline V gene data show CDR1 as SGHRS and CDR2 as YFSETQ. Here the CDR3 DNA reads TGCGCCAGCAGCTTGGAAGGTGGGGCCGTCTGGGAGACCCAGTACTTC. Translation: CASSLEGGAVWETQYF. Drawing the rest from reference TRBV5-1 and TRBJ2-5, the complete variable domain is KAGVTQTPRYLIKTRGQQVTLSCSPISGHRSVSWYQQTPGQGLQFLFEYFSETQRNKGNFPGRFSGRQFSNSRSEMNVSTLELGDSALYLCASSLEGGAVWETQYFGPGTRLLVL.

This clone was detected many times. The chain is built from TRBV2 and TRBJ1-1; the D is unclear. The germline V gene encodes CDR1 SNHLY and CDR2 FYNNEI. This CDR3 is 15 amino acids long. V dropped 2 bases and J dropped 0 bases, with 10 bases sitting between them. Here the CDR3 reads CASSESAVMNTEAFF. The CDR3 DNA is TGTGCCAGCAGTGAATCGGCGGTCATGAACACTGAAGCTTTCTTT.

This clone was counted many times. J is TRBJ1-1 and V is TRBV27; weak D call: TRBD1 (6 bases). V lost 6 bases and J lost 2, with 19 bases in between. The CDR3 has 16 amino acids. Germline CDR1 is MNHEY and CDR2 is SMNVEV (reference sequence). The CDR3 sequence: CASSPGAGELNTEAFF. The CDR3 region has the DNA TGTGCCAGCAGCCCAGGGGCAGGCGAGCTAAACACTGAAGCTTTCTTT.

V is TRBV13 and J is TRBJ2-5; D is perhaps TRBD2 (6 bases). Matching the DNA end better, TRBJ2-7 makes the J call doubtful. The V gene's germline CDR1 is PRHDT and CDR2 FYEKMQ (reference sequence). This CDR3 contains 11 residues. This chain's CDR3 is CASSSAGEQYF. The CDR3 nucleotides read TGTGCCAGCAGCTCAGCGGGCGAGCAGTACTTC.

This clone was recorded many times. The V and J genes are TRBV18 and TRBJ1-2; D remains ambiguous. In germline, CDR1 is KGHSH, CDR2 LQKENI. CDR3 size: 16 residues. Trimming pared 5 bases from V and 0 bases from J, leaving 16 bases between. CDR3 sequence: CASSSRIRKTNYGYTF. The CDR3 DNA is TGTGCCAGCTCATCGAGAATCAGGAAAACTAACTATGGCTACACCTTC.

This clone was counted many times. V gene TRBV11-2 combines with J gene TRBJ1-2, with 10 bases fitting TRBD1. There are 16 residues in the CDR3. After removal of 4 bases from V and 5 bases from J, the junction contained 10 bases not matched to a gene. Per the germline V gene, CDR1 is SGHAT and CDR2 is FQNNGV. The CDR3 DNA follows: TGTGCCAGCAGCTCACGGGGGGACAGGGGTCGGTATGGCTACACCTTC. Protein sequence: CASSSRGDRGRYGYTF.

Many counts were recorded for this clone. The chain combines TRBV6-5 with TRBJ1-5; D remains unclear. Trimming stripped 10 bases from V and 5 bases from J, with 18 bases between. There are 14 residues in the CDR3. Germline V lookup: CDR1 MNHEY, CDR2 SVGAGI. The CDR3 region has the DNA TGTGCCACCCGTCCGGGGAGCCTGGATCAGCCCCAGCATTTT. Protein sequence: CATRPGSLDQPQHF.

This clone was observed at least ten times. The chain employs TRBV2 and TRBJ2-2; D possibly corresponds to TRBD1 (6 bases). V was trimmed by 5 bases and J by 5 bases, leaving 27 bases between them. The CDR3 is 19 residues long. The germline CDR1 and CDR2 sequences are SNHLY and FYNNEI. For the CDR3, the DNA is TGTGCCAGCAGTTTCGCGCTTGGCAGGGGCGATAAACAGACCGGGGAGCTGTTTTTT. Residues: CASSFALGRGDKQTGELFF.

The rearrangement uses TRBV27 and TRBJ2-5, with TRBD1 matching over 11 bases. The CDR3 sequence is 14 residues long. Germline V CDR1 and CDR2: MNHEY, SMNVEV (reference sequence). After removal of 4 bases from V and 5 bases from J, the junction contained 3 bases not matched to a gene. The CDR3 DNA is TGTGCCAGCAGTTGGACAGGGGGCGATGAGACCCAGTACTTC. Translation: CASSWTGGDETQYF.

This clone was found many times. The chain recombines TRBV5-1 with TRBJ2-1; 7 bases map to TRBD2. V lost 6 bases, J lost 2 bases, and 5 bases stayed unmatched. CDR1 and CDR2 from the germline V gene are SGHRS and YFSETQ. The CDR3 has 14 amino acids. This CDR3 reads CASTRGETYNEQFF. The CDR3 region has the DNA TGCGCCAGCACCCGGGGGGAGACCTACAATGAGCAGTTCTTC. Based on the CDR3 plus reference TRBV5-1 and TRBJ2-1, the full variable domain is KAGVTQTPRYLIKTRGQQVTLSCSPISGHRSVSWYQQTPGQGLQFLFEYFSETQRNKGNFPGRFSGRQFSNSRSEMNVSTLELGDSALYLCASTRGETYNEQFFGPGTRLTVL.

This clone was observed at least ten times. The chain couples TRBV19 to TRBJ1-5; no reliable D call. This CDR3 is 12 amino acids long. Trimming pared 1 base from V and 6 bases from J, leaving 4 bases between. Germline-derived CDR1 and CDR2 are LNHDA and SQIVND (reference sequence). This CDR3 is CASSIGGQPQHF. In DNA, the CDR3 is TGTGCCAGTAGTATAGGAGGTCAGCCCCAGCATTTT.

There are many counts of this clone. V usage is TRBV2 and J usage is TRBJ2-5; TRBD2 aligns across 8 bases. In germline, CDR1 is SNHLY, CDR2 FYNNEI. Trimming removed 3 bases from V and 4 bases from J; junction bases left unmatched: 7. The CDR3 extends over 15 amino acids. The CDR3, as DNA: TGTGCCAGCAGTGATCGGGGGGGCCCCCGAGAGACCCAGTACTTC. Protein: CASSDRGGPRETQYF.